Listed here are 15 T cell receptor beta chains from one sample, sequenced in a study of blood T cell repertoires in COVID-19. Generated by immunoSEQ multiplex PCR, the TCRdb table keeps only in-frame clones and is missing some. Counted here are some 400,000 clones, around 84% occurring once; the ten biggest clones make up approximately 2.9%. The specimen was peripheral blood. Receptors were obtained from a human donor in a cohort sampled during active COVID-19.

The V call is TRBV14, the J call TRBJ2-7, with TRBD1 identical over 8 bases. The CDR3 is made up of 14 amino acids. V gave up 2 bases and J gave up 1 base; unmatched junction bases: 1. CDR1 is SGHDN, CDR2 FVKESK, per germline. CDR3 DNA sequence: TGTGCCAGCAGCCAATGGGACAGGTCCTACGAGCAGTACTTC. This gives the protein CASSQWDRSYEQYF.

The CDR3 DNA sequence: TGTGCCAGCAATTCCGGGAGGGGACCTTACGAGCAGTACTTC. It yields the protein CASNSGRGPYEQYF. V is TRBV2 and J is TRBJ2-7; 8 nucleotides align to TRBD2. The V and J ends lost 7 bases and 4 bases, in that order; junction bases with no gene match: 9. Germline lookup yields CDR1 SNHLY and CDR2 FYNNEI. The CDR3 covers 14 residues. Supplemented by reference TRBV2 and TRBJ2-7, the full variable domain reads EPEVTQTPSHQVTQMGQEVILRCVPISNHLYFYWYRQILGQKVEFLVSFYNNEISEKSEIFDDQFSVERPDGSNFTLKIRSTKLEDSAMYFCASNSGRGPYEQYFGPGTRLTVT.

V and J are TRBV29-1 and TRBJ1-1; D is possibly TRBD1 (6 bases). Per the germline V gene, CDR1 is SQVTM and CDR2 is ANQGSEA. CDR3 length: 15 amino acids. V lost 6 bases to trimming and J lost 5 bases, with 22 bases between them. This CDR3 reads CSVAEIGGGGTEAFF. The CDR3 DNA follows: TGCAGCGTCGCGGAGATAGGGGGAGGGGGAACTGAAGCTTTCTTT.

The V call is TRBV19, the J call TRBJ1-6; TRBD1 matches 9 bases. Germline CDR1 and CDR2: LNHDA and SQIVND (reference sequence). The CDR3 spans 16 residues. V lost 7 bases and J lost 11; bases outside the gene matches: 15. Here the CDR3 DNA reads TGTGCCAGTACAATTCGTCACCGGGACAGGGTGGCACCCCTCCACTTT. Translating it yields CASTIRHRDRVAPLHF. The whole variable domain, filled in from reference TRBV19 and TRBJ1-6, reads DGGITQSPKYLFRKEGQNVTLSCEQNLNHDAMYWYRQDPGQGLRLIYYSQIVNDFQKGDIAEGYSVSREKKESFPLTVTSAQKNPTAFYLCASTIRHRDRVAPLHFGNGTRLTVT.

This clone showed up just once. The rearrangement joins TRBV20-1 to TRBJ1-5; 10 bases agree with TRBD1. Germline V lookup: CDR1 DFQATT, CDR2 SNEGSKA (reference sequence). The CDR3 is 14 residues long. J was trimmed by 4 bases and V by 4 bases; bases with no gene match: 4. The CDR3 nucleotides are TGCAGTGCTATTGAGGACAGGGGGAATCAGCCCCAGCATTTT. Its protein is CSAIEDRGNQPQHF.

This clone came up a few times. The V gene is TRBV4-2, the J gene TRBJ2-2; 9 bases line up with TRBD1. V dropped 4 bases and J dropped 3; count of bases not matched to a gene: 3. The CDR3 is made up of 15 amino acids. Germline loops: CDR1 LGHNA, CDR2 YNFKEQ. CDR3 loop: CASSPRTGDTGELFF. The CDR3 DNA follows: TGTGCCAGCAGCCCCCGGACAGGGGACACCGGGGAGCTGTTTTTT.

The chain uses TRBV6-2 or TRBV6-3 and TRBJ1-2; 10 bases align to TRBD1. CDR1 MNHEY and CDR2 SVGEGT come from the germline V gene. With 4 bases clipped from V and 4 bases from J, the junction kept 15 bases outside the gene matches. The CDR3 contains 18 residues. CDR3 protein: CASSSHRDRGSVLYGYTF. CDR3 DNA: TGTGCCAGCAGTTCCCACCGGGACAGGGGATCAGTCCTCTATGGCTACACCTTC.

The chain uses TRBV24-1 and TRBJ2-2; TRBD1 matches at 7 bases. Germline values: CDR1 KGHDR, CDR2 SFDVKD. This CDR3 contains 16 residues. Losses at the gene ends were 0 bases for V and 1 base for J; bases not matched to a gene: 1. The CDR3 coding sequence is TGTGCCACCAGTGATTTGCGGACAGGGAACACCGGGGAGCTGTTTTTT. The encoded protein is CATSDLRTGNTGELFF.

This clone showed up just once. The J gene is TRBJ2-7, the V gene TRBV19; D might be TRBD1 (5 bases). There are 14 residues in the CDR3. Germline lookup yields CDR1 LNHDA and CDR2 SQIVND (reference sequence). The germline V and J ends were trimmed by 3 bases and 7 bases, with 16 bases remaining between them. This chain's CDR3 is CASSIEQAGGEQYF. CDR3 bases: TGTGCCAGTAGTATCGAACAGGCCGGTGGGGAGCAGTACTTC. Full variable domain (missing parts from reference TRBV19 and TRBJ2-7): DGGITQSPKYLFRKEGQNVTLSCEQNLNHDAMYWYRQDPGQGLRLIYYSQIVNDFQKGDIAEGYSVSREKKESFPLTVTSAQKNPTAFYLCASSIEQAGGEQYFGPGTRLTVT.

This chain connects TRBV5-3 to TRBJ1-5; TRBD1 matches at 8 bases. TRBV5-3 is an open reading frame, and its role is uncertain. The CDR3 totals 14 residues. V gave up 4 bases and J gave up 5 bases; unmatched junction bases: 5. The CDR3 DNA reads TGTGCCAGAAGCCCGGACAGGGATGATCAGCCCCAGCATTTT. Translated, it gives CARSPDRDDQPQHF.

The gene calls are TRBV6-5 and TRBJ1-3; 7 bases match TRBD1. V gave up 6 bases and J gave up 4 bases; unmatched junction bases: 6. Germline V CDR1 and CDR2: MNHEY, SVGAGI. This CDR3 spans 14 amino acids. The CDR3 region has the DNA TGTGCCAGCAGAATAGACAGGGCCGGAAACACCATATATTTT. Protein product: CASRIDRAGNTIYF.

This clone was recorded once. The chain combines TRBV30 with TRBJ2-1; 7 bases fit TRBD2. Germline values: CDR1 GTSNPN, CDR2 SVGIG (reference sequence). V shed 0 bases and J 2 bases; nucleotides not matched to a gene: 4. This CDR3 has 15 residues. The CDR3 DNA sequence: TGTGCCTGGAGTGTTCGCGGGAGCCCCTACAATGAGCAGTTCTTC. Translation gives CAWSVRGSPYNEQFF. Combining the CDR3 with reference TRBV30 and TRBJ2-1 gives the whole variable domain SQTIHQWPATLVQPVGSPLSLECTVEGTSNPNLYWYRQAAGRGLQLLFYSVGIGQISSEVPQNLSASRPQDRQFILSSKKLLLSDSGFYLCAWSVRGSPYNEQFFGPGTRLTVL.

This clone has a single count. Other DNA sequences within the sample encode an identical CDR3. The chain combines TRBV7-8 with TRBJ1-1, with a tentative D call TRBD1 (6 bases). This CDR3 contains 14 residues. Germline lookup yields CDR1 SGHVS and CDR2 FQNEAQ. The V end was cut by 1 base, the J end by 4 bases, with 10 bases between. DNA of the CDR3: TGTGCCAGCAGCTTAGGTCAGGGGTCCACTGAAGCTTTCTTT. Translating gives CASSLGQGSTEAFF.

The gene calls are TRBV7-2 and TRBJ2-7; a possible D gene is TRBD1 (5 bases). V lost 1 base, J lost 1 base, and 14 bases lay in between. From germline, CDR1 is SGHTA and CDR2 FQGNSA. There are 16 residues in the CDR3. For the CDR3, the DNA is TGTGCCAGCAGCTTAGGGACAAGGCCAAGTTCCTACGAGCAGTACTTC. Its translation: CASSLGTRPSSYEQYF.

The chain uses TRBV10-3 and TRBJ2-1; 9 nucleotides agree with TRBD2. The CDR3 spans 17 residues. Germline CDR1 ENHRY, CDR2 SYGVKD. Losses at the gene ends were 0 bases for V and 3 bases for J; bases not matched to a gene: 6. The CDR3 here is CAISESRLAGIYNEQFF. CDR3 coding DNA: TGTGCCATCAGTGAGTCACGGCTAGCGGGAATCTACAATGAGCAGTTCTTC.